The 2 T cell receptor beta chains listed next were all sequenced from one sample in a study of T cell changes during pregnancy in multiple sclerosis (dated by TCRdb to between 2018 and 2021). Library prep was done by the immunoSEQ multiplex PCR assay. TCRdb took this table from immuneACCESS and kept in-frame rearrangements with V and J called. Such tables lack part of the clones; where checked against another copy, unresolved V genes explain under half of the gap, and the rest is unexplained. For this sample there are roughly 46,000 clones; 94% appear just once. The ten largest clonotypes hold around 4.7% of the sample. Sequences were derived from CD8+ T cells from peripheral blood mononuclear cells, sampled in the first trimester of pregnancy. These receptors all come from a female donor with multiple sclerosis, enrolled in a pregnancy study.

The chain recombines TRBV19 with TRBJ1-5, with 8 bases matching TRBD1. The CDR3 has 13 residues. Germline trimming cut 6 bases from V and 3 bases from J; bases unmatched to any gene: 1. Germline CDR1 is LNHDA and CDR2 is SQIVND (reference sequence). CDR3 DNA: TGTGCCAGTAGCCAGGGGGCCAATCAGCCCCAGCATTTT. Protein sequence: CASSQGANQPQHF.

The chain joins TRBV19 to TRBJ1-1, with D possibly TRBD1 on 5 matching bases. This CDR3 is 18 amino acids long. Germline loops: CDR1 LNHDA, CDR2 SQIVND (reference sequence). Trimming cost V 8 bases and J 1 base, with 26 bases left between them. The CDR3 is CASLPTPLVGLENTEAFF. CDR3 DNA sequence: TGTGCCAGTCTCCCTACCCCCCTGGTGGGACTGGAGAACACTGAAGCTTTCTTT. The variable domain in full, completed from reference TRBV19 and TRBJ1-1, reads DGGITQSPKYLFRKEGQNVTLSCEQNLNHDAMYWYRQDPGQGLRLIYYSQIVNDFQKGDIAEGYSVSREKKESFPLTVTSAQKNPTAFYLCASLPTPLVGLENTEAFFGQGTRLTVV.